The rows below give T cell receptor beta chains drawn from one sample of a study of OX40 agonist ivuxolimab in advanced cancers. Measured with immunoSEQ multiplex PCR; TCRdb has only the in-frame clones, and not every one. The data show about 100,000 clones, about 91% seen once. This material consisted of CD4+ or CD8+ T cells sorted from blood, taken in a trial of the OX40 agonist ivuxolimab. Receptors were obtained from an adult with an advanced solid tumor such as melanoma, head and neck, liver or kidney cancer. The CDR3 runs from the conserved cysteine through the conserved F or W. The order of the fields is V gene, D gene, J gene, clone size, CDR3 protein, CDR3 DNA. A D gene is named only where the DNA matches it firmly. The size field is filled for only some rows; it gives once, few, many or a size class.

TRBV27	.	TRBJ2-1	once	CASSSWPKTRTERVSHAQFF	TGTGCCAGCAGTTCATGGCCGAAAACAAGGACAGAACGGGTATCCCATGCGCAGTTCTTC
TRBV5-1	.	TRBJ2-3	.	CASKMDPNRGDTQYF	TGCGCCAGCAAGATGGATCCGAATCGTGGAGATACGCAGTATTTT
TRBV10-3	.	TRBJ1-1	.	CATQLNTEAFF	TGTGCCACCCAGTTGAACACTGAAGCTTTCTTT
TRBV25-1	.	TRBJ1-2	.	CASSDGGTRTNYGYTF	TGTGCCAGCAGTGATGGGGGGACACGGACTAACTATGGCTACACCTTC
TRBV10-3	TRBD2	TRBJ2-3	.	CAISEPREGTDTQYF	TGTGCCATCAGTGAGCCCAGGGAGGGAACAGATACGCAGTATTTT
TRBV10-3	.	TRBJ2-1	.	CAIGAGDEQFF	TGTGCCATCGGGGCCGGAGATGAGCAGTTCTTC
TRBV5-1	.	TRBJ1-1	once	CASSLPRDSDTEAFF	TGCGCCAGCAGCTTGCCCCGAGACAGCGACACTGAAGCTTTCTTT
TRBV5-1	.	TRBJ2-7	.	CASSLSPFTNYEQYF	TGCGCCAGCAGCTTGAGCCCCTTCACAAACTACGAGCAGTACTTC
TRBV6-5	.	TRBJ2-1	.	CASSVGNEQFF	TGTGCCAGCAGTGTCGGGAATGAGCAGTTCTTC
TRBV7-2	.	TRBJ2-1	.	CASSLSRASYNEQFF	TGTGCCAGCAGCTTGTCCAGGGCCAGCTACAATGAGCAGTTCTTC
TRBV19	.	TRBJ2-3	.	CASSITPTGTDTQYF	TGTGCCAGTAGTATCACACCCACGGGGACAGATACGCAGTATTTT
TRBV10-3	.	TRBJ2-2	.	CAISDGLRNTGELFF	TGTGCCATCAGTGACGGACTACGGAACACCGGGGAGCTGTTTTTT
TRBV5-1	TRBD1	TRBJ1-4	.	CASSLALGGGGEKLFF	TGCGCCAGCAGCTTGGCCCTTGGAGGGGGCGGTGAAAAACTGTTTTTT
TRBV11-3	.	TRBJ2-7	.	CASSLGGSSYEQYF	TGTGCCAGCAGCTTAGGAGGGAGCAGCTACGAGCAGTACTTC
TRBV5-1	TRBD1	TRBJ1-3	.	CASSLRTGGGNTIYF	TGCGCCAGCAGCTTGAGAACAGGGGGCGGAAACACCATATATTTT
TRBV9	.	TRBJ2-3	.	CASSVAPTITDTQYF	TGTGCCAGCAGCGTAGCCCCAACCATAACAGATACGCAGTATTTT
TRBV9	.	TRBJ1-6	.	CASSVKNTWSYNSPLHF	TGTGCCAGCAGCGTAAAGAACACTTGGTCTTACAATTCACCCCTCCACTTT
TRBV19	.	TRBJ2-7	.	CASSLPSYEQYF	TGTGCCAGTAGTCTCCCTAGCTACGAGCAGTACTTC
TRBV6-5	.	TRBJ1-2	.	CASSTGTDYGYTF	TGTGCCAGCAGCACCGGGACCGACTATGGCTACACCTTC
TRBV11-1	.	TRBJ2-2	.	CASSFSQGRTGELFF	TGTGCCAGCAGCTTCAGCCAGGGAAGAACCGGGGAGCTGTTTTTT
TRBV7-9	TRBD1	TRBJ2-2	.	CASSTPTGEAAGELFF	TGTGCCAGCAGCACACCGACAGGGGAAGCCGCCGGGGAGCTGTTTTTT
TRBV5-1	.	TRBJ1-1	.	CASSLEVLPGAEAFF	TGCGCCAGCAGCTTGGAAGTGTTGCCAGGGGCTGAAGCTTTCTTT
TRBV27	.	TRBJ2-7	.	CASRDNFYEQYF	TGTGCCAGCCGGGACAATTTCTACGAGCAGTACTTC
TRBV7-8	.	TRBJ2-1	.	CDLEGASSNEQFF	TGTGACTTGGAAGGGGCGTCCTCCAATGAGCAGTTCTTC
TRBV18	.	TRBJ1-2	once	CASSPRDTHSRNGYTF	TGTGCCAGCTCACCGCGGGACACCCATAGTCGGAATGGCTACACCTTC
TRBV2	.	TRBJ1-2	once	CASNTEKGYGYTF	TGTGCCAGCAACACGGAGAAGGGCTATGGCTACACCTTC
TRBV19	TRBD1	TRBJ1-4	.	CASSIGTANEKLFF	TGTGCCAGTAGTATCGGGACAGCTAATGAAAAACTGTTTTTT
TRBV19	TRBD1	TRBJ1-2	few	CASSIKQGSETF	TGTGCCAGTAGTATTAAACAGGGGTCCGAGACCTTC
TRBV30	.	TRBJ2-7	.	CAWEKASYEQYF	TGTGCCTGGGAAAAGGCCTCCTACGAGCAGTACTTC
TRBV11-2	TRBD2	TRBJ2-7	.	CASSLDFGLAGGYEQYF	TGTGCCAGCAGCTTAGACTTTGGACTAGCGGGCGGGTACGAGCAGTACTTC
TRBV9	.	TRBJ1-2	.	CASSVGPTGNYGYTF	TGTGCCAGCAGCGTAGGGCCCACAGGGAACTATGGCTACACCTTC
TRBV13	TRBD1	TRBJ1-3	.	CASSFTGTGPGNTIYF	TGTGCCAGCAGCTTTACCGGGACAGGGCCGGGAAACACCATATATTTT
TRBV5-1	TRBD2	TRBJ2-7	.	CASSFSTSVYEQYF	TGCGCCAGCAGCTTTTCCACTAGCGTCTACGAGCAGTACTTC
TRBV11-2	.	TRBJ1-5	.	CASSLVGRFNQPQHF	TGTGCCAGCAGCTTAGTTGGACGGTTTAATCAGCCCCAGCATTTT